These T cell receptor beta chains were read from a single sample in a study of T cell responses to AZD1222 COVID-19 vaccine. The table came from immunoSEQ multiplex PCR; TCRdb's copy has only in-frame clones and leaves some out. This table holds roughly 140,000 clones, 80% to 90% found once. The sample was peripheral blood, taken on day 0 of AZD1222 vaccination. The receptors were sampled from an adult in good health. Both conserved end residues are part of each CDR3. Fields, in order: clone size, CDR3 length, J gene, D gene, V gene, CDR3 protein, CDR3 DNA. The D gene is left open where the match is weak. A clone size is listed for some rows: how often the clone was seen (once, few, many), or a class if it is expanded.

>-|13|TRBJ1-2|-|TRBV29-1
CSVESTNDYGYTF
TGCAGCGTTGAATCCACGAACGACTATGGCTACACCTTC
>-|16|TRBJ1-6|-|TRBV5-1
CASSLAASSYNSPLHF
TGCGCCAGCAGCTTGGCAGCAAGCTCCTATAATTCACCCCTCCACTTT
>-|13|TRBJ2-3|-|TRBV7-2
CASSLVMTDTQYF
TGTGCCAGCAGCTTAGTTATGACAGATACGCAGTATTTT
>-|13|TRBJ1-4|-|TRBV18
CASSPTINEKLFF
TGTGCCAGCTCACCGACCATTAATGAAAAACTGTTTTTT
>-|13|TRBJ2-7|TRBD1|TRBV6-5
CASSRPGQNEQYF
TGTGCCAGCAGTCGACCGGGACAGAACGAGCAGTACTTC
>-|14|TRBJ2-1|-|TRBV27
CASSLGFLYNEQFF
TGTGCCAGCAGTTTGGGTTTTCTCTACAATGAGCAGTTCTTC
>-|16|TRBJ2-1|TRBD2|TRBV6-1
CASSEASGGSGHEQFF
TGTGCCAGCAGTGAAGCTTCGGGCGGGAGCGGCCATGAGCAGTTCTTC
>once|13|TRBJ2-4|-|TRBV7-9
CASSLTLADIQYF
TGTGCCAGCAGCTTAACGCTTGCGGACATTCAGTACTTC
>-|16|TRBJ2-3|TRBD2|TRBV18
CASSPEAGGAPDTQYF
TGTGCCAGCTCACCTGAAGCGGGGGGGGCACCAGATACGCAGTATTTT
>-|15|TRBJ1-3|-|TRBV9
CASSASQSSGNTIYF
TGTGCCAGCAGCGCTTCCCAGAGCTCTGGAAACACCATATATTTT
>-|14|TRBJ2-7|TRBD1|TRBV5-6
CASSLVGTGLEQYF
TGTGCCAGCAGCTTGGTCGGGACAGGGCTGGAGCAGTACTTC
>-|15|TRBJ1-2|TRBD1|TRBV29-1
CSVGATGALNYGYTF
TGCAGCGTTGGGGCTACAGGGGCACTCAACTATGGCTACACCTTC
>-|13|TRBJ2-5|-|TRBV11-2
CASSPTGRETQYF
TGTGCCAGCAGTCCTACAGGGAGGGAGACCCAGTACTTC
>-|15|TRBJ2-7|-|TRBV10-2
CASSDRTDLSYEQYF
TGCGCCAGCAGTGACCGGACAGACCTGTCGTACGAGCAGTACTTC
>-|15|TRBJ1-1|TRBD1|TRBV6-5
CASSKTGAMNTEAFF
TGTGCCAGCAGTAAGACAGGGGCCATGAACACTGAAGCTTTCTTT
>-|13|TRBJ2-7|-|TRBV19
CASSIAPSYEQYF
TGTGCCAGTAGTATAGCTCCGTCCTACGAGCAGTACTTC
>-|15|TRBJ1-5|-|TRBV10-3
CAISVGSRSNQPQHF
TGTGCCATCAGTGTTGGGTCTAGGAGCAATCAGCCCCAGCATTTT
>-|11|TRBJ2-1|-|TRBV20-1
CSASGDVEQFF
TGCAGTGCTAGCGGGGACGTGGAGCAGTTCTTC
>many|14|TRBJ1-2|-|TRBV4-1
CASSQAMANYGYTF
TGCGCCAGCAGCCAAGCTATGGCTAACTATGGCTACACCTTC
>once|17|TRBJ1-6|-|TRBV19
CASSIPGRGSYNSPLHF
TGTGCCAGTAGTATTCCCGGGAGAGGCTCCTATAATTCACCCCTCCACTTT
>-|13|TRBJ1-1|-|TRBV19
CASSPEGYTEAFF
TGTGCCAGTTCCCCGGAGGGATACACTGAAGCTTTCTTT
>once|13|TRBJ1-2|-|TRBV18
CASSAGAGYGYTF
TGTGCCAGCTCAGCGGGGGCCGGATATGGCTACACCTTC
>-|15|TRBJ2-1|-|TRBV27
CASSLGARPNNEQFF
TGTGCCAGCAGTTTAGGGGCAAGACCTAACAATGAGCAGTTCTTC
>-|14|TRBJ2-1|TRBD2|TRBV24-1
CATGGTSVRDEQFF
TGTGCCACCGGGGGGACTAGCGTTCGGGATGAGCAGTTCTTC
>-|15|TRBJ2-1|-|TRBV5-6
CASRETRTVGNEQFF
TGTGCCAGCAGAGAGACCAGGACCGTTGGAAATGAGCAGTTCTTC
>once|15|TRBJ2-6|TRBD1|TRBV6-2/TRBV6-3
CASSWDSSGANVLTF
TGTGCCAGCAGTTGGGACAGCTCTGGGGCCAACGTCCTGACTTTC
>-|11|TRBJ2-3|-|TRBV28
CASTQGDTQYF
TGTGCCAGCACCCAGGGAGATACGCAGTATTTT
>-|13|TRBJ1-2|-|TRBV12-3/TRBV12-4
CASSSRVSHGYTF
TGTGCCAGCAGCTCCAGGGTTTCTCATGGCTACACCTTC
>-|17|TRBJ2-2|TRBD1|TRBV4-2
CASSQDTQGYGTGELFF
TGTGCCAGCAGCCAAGACACACAGGGGTACGGCACCGGGGAGCTGTTTTTT
>few|15|TRBJ2-2|TRBD2|TRBV14
CASSQDFGGTGELFF
TGTGCCAGCAGCCAAGATTTCGGGGGGACCGGGGAGCTGTTTTTT
>-|13|TRBJ2-7|-|TRBV5-1
CASSLVEVGEQYF
TGCGCCAGCAGCTTGGTTGAGGTGGGGGAGCAGTACTTC
>-|14|TRBJ1-1|-|TRBV27
CASSNREKFTEAFF
TGTGCCAGCAGTAACAGGGAAAAGTTCACTGAAGCTTTCTTT
>-|16|TRBJ1-2|-|TRBV18
CASSPRYTARSYGYTF
TGTGCCAGCTCACCCCGTTACACAGCCCGATCGTATGGCTACACCTTC
>-|13|TRBJ2-7|-|TRBV28
CASSLPGSHVQYF
TGTGCCAGCAGTTTGCCGGGATCCCACGTGCAGTACTTC
>-|16|TRBJ2-1|-|TRBV6-1
CASSEARTRTLLLPFF
TGTGCCAGCAGTGAAGCGAGGACCAGAACTTTACTATTGCCGTTCTTC
>-|15|TRBJ2-5|-|TRBV24-1
CATSDLYNQQETQYF
TGTGCCACCAGTGATTTGTATAACCAGCAAGAGACCCAGTACTTC
>-|14|TRBJ1-4|-|TRBV2
CASSEEEVREKLFF
TGTGCCAGCAGTGAAGAGGAGGTCCGGGAAAAACTGTTTTTT
>-|16|TRBJ2-5|TRBD1|TRBV5-4
CASSLAPQGSLETQYF
TGTGCCAGCAGCTTGGCTCCACAGGGGTCCCTAGAGACCCAGTACTTC
>once|15|TRBJ2-1|TRBD2|TRBV30
CAWSRLAGYRNEQFF
TGTGCCTGGAGTCGACTAGCGGGATACAGGAATGAGCAGTTCTTC
>-|14|TRBJ1-2|-|TRBV7-9
CASSSSGAVYGYTF
TGTGCCAGCAGCTCCTCCGGGGCCGTATACGGCTACACCTTC
>-|11|TRBJ2-1|-|TRBV6-4
CASSTGNEQFF
TGTGCCAGCAGTACTGGCAATGAGCAGTTCTTC
>-|14|TRBJ1-2|-|TRBV27
CASSLQGANYGYTF
TGTGCCAGCAGTTTACAGGGAGCTAACTATGGCTACACCTTT
>few|13|TRBJ1-1|-|TRBV10-1
CASSEGMNTEAFF
TGCGCCAGCAGTGAAGGCATGAACACTGAAGCTTTCTTT
>-|14|TRBJ2-7|-|TRBV6-5
CASSRRETTYEQYF
TGTGCCAGCAGTCGCCGGGAGACCACCTACGAGCAGTACTTC
>-|14|TRBJ1-5|-|TRBV18
CASSPGLGGQPQHF
TGTGCCAGCTCACCGGGATTGGGGGGGCAGCCCCAGCATTTT
>-|14|TRBJ1-1|-|TRBV2
CASMKVRTNTEAFF
TGTGCCAGCATGAAGGTCAGAACGAACACTGAAGCTTTCTTT
>-|12|TRBJ1-1|-|TRBV5-8
CASSPQGYGAFF
TGTGCCAGCAGCCCACAGGGATATGGCGCTTTCTTT
>-|16|TRBJ1-2|TRBD1|TRBV28
CASLRAVGTGEYGYTF
TGTGCCAGCCTTCGGGCCGTAGGGACAGGGGAATATGGCTACACCTTC
>-|15|TRBJ1-1|-|TRBV9
CASTTQSGGLTEAFF
TGTGCCAGCACGACACAGTCGGGCGGCTTGACTGAAGCTTTCTTT
>-|13|TRBJ1-1|-|TRBV28
CASSSGFNTEAFF
TGTGCCAGCAGTTCGGGCTTTAACACTGAAGCTTTCTTT
>-|14|TRBJ2-5|TRBD2|TRBV4-1
CASSQGGSQETQYF
TGCGCCAGCAGCCAGGGCGGGAGCCAAGAGACCCAGTACTTC
>-|13|TRBJ2-7|TRBD1|TRBV7-9
CASSLRTGDEQYF
TGTGCCAGCAGCCTCCGGACAGGGGACGAGCAGTACTTC
>-|16|TRBJ1-4|-|TRBV7-9
CASSLDVQGRSEKLFF
TGTGCCAGCAGCTTAGATGTTCAGGGAAGGAGTGAAAAACTGTTTTTT
>-|13|TRBJ1-5|-|TRBV28
CASSPDPNQPQHF
TGTGCCAGCAGTCCTGACCCCAATCAGCCCCAGCATTTT
>-|14|TRBJ1-4|-|TRBV3-1/TRBV3-2
CASSTGDVAEKLFF
TGTGCCAGCTCCACGGGGGACGTAGCCGAAAAACTGTTTTTT